The 30 T cell receptor beta chains given below trace back to one sample, sequenced in a study of shared clonotypes between healthy human individuals. This table comes from immunoSEQ multiplex PCR, and its TCRdb copy is limited to in-frame clones, with some not included. The sample lists about 2 million clones; 85% to 95% were seen once. The specimen was naive CD4+ T cells sorted from blood. Noted subset: CD45RA+ positively selected. The receptors were sampled from a man aged 18 to 30 in good health.

The genes are TRBV6-5 and TRBJ2-7; 10 nucleotides line up with TRBD2. J lost 2 bases, V lost 4 bases, and 5 bases had no gene match. Germline V lookup: CDR1 MNHEY, CDR2 SVGAGI. This CDR3 is 15 amino acids long. The CDR3 region is CASSSRTSGTYEQYF. The CDR3 coding sequence is TGTGCCAGCAGTTCCCGGACTAGCGGCACCTACGAGCAGTACTTC.

The chain has TRBV7-2 and TRBJ2-1, with 9 bases aligning to TRBD1. The CDR3 consists of 16 residues. V dropped 3 bases and J dropped 0; count of bases not matched to a gene: 3. In germline, CDR1 is SGHTA, CDR2 FQGNSA. CDR3 nucleotide sequence: TGTGCCAGCAGCTTCGAGGACAGGGGCTCCTACAATGAGCAGTTCTTC. Protein: CASSFEDRGSYNEQFF.

The gene calls are TRBV29-1 and TRBJ1-1; D possibly corresponds to TRBD1 (6 bases). Trimming stripped 6 bases from V and 6 bases from J, with 14 bases between. Germline loops: CDR1 SQVTM, CDR2 ANQGSEA. The CDR3 contains 12 residues. CDR3 in DNA: TGCAGCGTCCAAAGCGGGGGCGCTGAAGCTTTCTTT. Protein: CSVQSGGAEAFF.

About this clone: Other DNA sequences within the sample encode an identical CDR3. The chain links TRBV4-1 to TRBJ1-3, with 10 bases identical to TRBD1. The CDR3 totals 14 residues. Germline CDR1 reads MGHRA; CDR2 reads YSYEKL. The junction had 1 base not matched to a gene; V was cut back by 1 base and J by 7 bases. CDR3 bases: TGCGCCAGCAGCCAAGGGACAGGGGGGAACACCATATATTTT. The encoded protein is CASSQGTGGNTIYF.

This chain joins TRBV18 and TRBJ2-7; a weak D match, TRBD1 (5 bases). CDR1 and CDR2 from the germline V gene are KGHSH and LQKENI. The CDR3 loop spans 14 amino acids. V gave up 0 bases and J gave up 5 bases, with 11 bases separating them. CDR3 sequence reads: CASSPPGRQHEQYF. In DNA, the CDR3 is TGTGCCAGCTCACCACCTGGACGACAGCACGAGCAGTACTTC. Full variable domain (rest looked up from reference TRBV18 and TRBJ2-7): NAGVMQNPRHLVRRRGQEARLRCSPMKGHSHVYWYRQLPEEGLKFMVYLQKENIIDESGMPKERFSAEFPKEGPSILRIQQVVRGDSAAYFCASSPPGRQHEQYFGPGTRLTVT.

This chain links TRBV18 with TRBJ1-2, with D maybe TRBD1 (6 bases). Looked up from germline, CDR1 is KGHSH and CDR2 is LQKENI. V was clipped by 5 bases and J by 7 bases, with 23 bases between them. The CDR3 has 16 residues. CDR3 nucleotide sequence: TGTGCCAGCTCAGAATTGTCAGGGGACGGGATCGGTGGCTACACCTTC. This translates into CASSELSGDGIGGYTF.

The chain uses TRBV6-6 and TRBJ2-2, with 12 bases aligning to TRBD2. The V and J ends lost 6 bases and 3 bases, in that order; junction bases with no gene match: 5. This CDR3 region has 16 residues. CDR1 and CDR2 (germline): MNHNY, SVGAGI (reference sequence). The CDR3 reads CASSSTSGRHTGELFF. CDR3 coding DNA: TGTGCCAGCAGCTCTACTAGCGGGAGGCACACCGGGGAGCTGTTTTTT.

V and J are TRBV19 and TRBJ1-3; D remains ambiguous. CDR1 LNHDA and CDR2 SQIVND come from the germline V gene (reference sequence). Trimming cost V 9 bases and J 3 bases, with 15 bases left between them. The CDR3 totals 14 residues. The CDR3 spells CASAKGPFGNTIYF. In DNA form, the CDR3 reads TGTGCCAGCGCAAAAGGGCCTTTTGGAAACACCATATATTTT.

The V call is TRBV28, the J call TRBJ2-4; TRBD1 is a possible D gene (6 bases). CDR1 and CDR2 from the germline V gene are MDHEN and SYDVKM. V dropped 3 bases and J dropped 0 bases, with 15 bases sitting between them. The CDR3 totals 17 residues. Here the CDR3 reads CASSFLDRILAKNIQYF. CDR3 bases: TGTGCCAGCAGTTTTCTCGACAGGATTCTAGCCAAAAACATTCAGTACTTC. Supplemented by reference TRBV28 and TRBJ2-4, the full variable domain reads DVKVTQSSRYLVKRTGEKVFLECVQDMDHENMFWYRQDPGLGLRLIYFSYDVKMKEKGDIPEGYSVSREKKERFSLILESASTNQTSMYLCASSFLDRILAKNIQYFGAGTRLSVL.

The V and J genes are TRBV5-6 and TRBJ1-6; the D is unclear. CDR1 is SGHDT and CDR2 is YYEEEE in the germline V gene. The CDR3 length is 15 residues. V was trimmed by 2 bases and J by 9 bases, leaving 15 bases between them. For the CDR3, the DNA is TGTGCCAGCAGCTTCGGGCAATTCCGAGTTTCACCCCTCCACTTT. Protein sequence: CASSFGQFRVSPLHF.

The chain couples TRBV5-1 to TRBJ1-2, with 7 bases matching TRBD1. The CDR3 consists of 14 residues. J was trimmed by 4 bases and V by 4 bases; bases with no gene match: 7. Germline-derived CDR1 and CDR2 are SGHRS and YFSETQ. The CDR3 spells CASSPIQGSYGYTF. CDR3 in DNA: TGCGCCAGCAGCCCTATACAGGGGAGCTATGGCTACACCTTC. Based on the CDR3 plus reference TRBV5-1 and TRBJ1-2, the full variable domain is KAGVTQTPRYLIKTRGQQVTLSCSPISGHRSVSWYQQTPGQGLQFLFEYFSETQRNKGNFPGRFSGRQFSNSRSEMNVSTLELGDSALYLCASSPIQGSYGYTFGSGTRLTVV.

The chain is built from TRBV6-5 and TRBJ1-2, with D perhaps TRBD1 (5 bases). Germline V lookup: CDR1 MNHEY, CDR2 SVGAGI. This CDR3 spans 15 amino acids. With 4 bases removed from V and 3 bases from J, the gap between germline ends came to 15 bases. This CDR3 is CASSSAGGIDYGYTF. The CDR3 DNA sequence: TGTGCCAGCAGTTCCGCGGGGGGGATTGACTATGGCTACACCTTC.

The chain couples TRBV6-5 to TRBJ2-5, with D tentatively TRBD2 (5 bases). Trimming took 6 bases from V and 1 from J, leaving 15 bases between them. Germline CDR1 reads MNHEY; CDR2 reads SVGAGI. There are 15 residues in the CDR3. This CDR3 is CASRVSGWIQETQYF. The CDR3 bases are TGTGCCAGCAGGGTATCGGGGTGGATCCAAGAGACCCAGTACTTC.

Here the CDR3 DNA reads TGTGCCAGCAGCAAGGAAGAGTGGAGGGACTATAGCAATCAGCCCCAGCATTTT. As protein: CASSKEEWRDYSNQPQHF. This rearrangement joins TRBV21-1 to TRBJ1-5. TRBV21-1 is a pseudogene. The CDR3 sequence is 18 residues long.

The CDR3 here is CASSLAPGNANTIYF. CDR3 DNA sequence: TGTGCCAGCAGCTTAGCTCCGGGTAATGCAAACACCATATATTTT. The V call is TRBV7-9, the J call TRBJ1-3; no definite D call. The ends were cut back, 0 bases at V and 6 bases at J, with 12 bases in the middle. From germline, CDR1 is SEHNR and CDR2 FQNEAQ (reference sequence). The CDR3 length is 15 residues.

This sequence joins TRBV6-1 and TRBJ1-1; D is ambiguous. The germline V and J ends were trimmed by 0 bases and 12 bases, with 14 bases remaining between them. This CDR3 region has 13 residues. Germline V gene sequence: CDR1 MNHNS, CDR2 SASEGT. The DNA of the CDR3 is TGTGCCAGCAGTGAAGCGCTGGAGGGCAAAACTTTCTTT. Translation gives CASSEALEGKTFF.

The chain employs TRBV19 and TRBJ1-2; no clear D gene. The CDR3 has 15 amino acids. V lost 7 bases, J lost 8 bases, and 23 bases lay in between. Germline V gives CDR1 LNHDA, CDR2 SQIVND (reference sequence). In DNA form, the CDR3 reads TGTGCCAGTACCCTAAGCCCGGCGCAGCCGTGGGGCTACACCTTC. It is translated as CASTLSPAQPWGYTF.

The rearrangement uses TRBV11-3 and TRBJ1-2; no clear D. Germline V gives CDR1 SGHNT, CDR2 YENEEA. V was shortened by 5 bases and J by 6 bases, with 19 bases between the two germline ends. The CDR3 is 15 residues long. For the CDR3, the DNA is TGTGCCAGCAGCCCGGAGTACAGAGTACTCCATGGCTACACCTTC. This sequence encodes CASSPEYRVLHGYTF.

The chain couples TRBV5-6 to TRBJ2-2; TRBD1 agrees at 9 bases. The CDR3 is 17 amino acids. Trimming took 3 bases from V and 4 from J; bases not matched to a gene: 10. CDR1 and CDR2 (germline): SGHDT, YYEEEE. CDR3 residues: CASSSGQGWTLTGELFF. The CDR3 DNA follows: TGTGCCAGCAGCTCCGGACAGGGGTGGACTCTCACCGGGGAGCTGTTTTTT.

The V call is TRBV7-8, the J call TRBJ2-6; D tentatively fits TRBD1 or TRBD2 (5 bases each). CDR3 size: 16 residues. Trimming stripped 6 bases from V and 1 base from J, with 13 bases between. Per germline, CDR1 SGHVS and CDR2 FQNEAQ. In nucleotides, the CDR3 is TGTGCCAGCAGTGGGGGTGGATTGTCTGGGGCCAACGTCCTGACTTTC. Its protein is CASSGGGLSGANVLTF.

Details on this clone: The sample contains more than one DNA sequence encoding this CDR3. The gene calls are TRBV7-9 and TRBJ1-1; no firm D call. Trimming took 1 base from V and 2 from J, leaving 5 bases between them. Germline CDR1 SEHNR, CDR2 FQNEAQ (reference sequence). The CDR3 covers 13 residues. CDR3 loop: CASSLELNTEAFF. The CDR3 coding sequence is TGTGCCAGCAGCTTAGAACTAAACACTGAAGCTTTCTTT.

This clone was seen ten or more times. The chain has TRBV2 and TRBJ1-6, with unresolved D. Trimming took 4 bases from V and 6 from J, leaving 1 base between them. Germline loops: CDR1 SNHLY, CDR2 FYNNEI. The CDR3 is 11 amino acids. The CDR3 DNA is TGTGCCAGCAGTGGTAATTCACCCCTCCACTTT. Protein: CASSGNSPLHF.

The chain joins TRBV7-2 to TRBJ2-3; D gene uncertain. The CDR3 runs to 16 residues. V was clipped by 1 base and J by 0 bases, with 11 bases between them. Germline CDR1 and CDR2: SGHTA and FQGNSA. The CDR3 sequence: CASSLGLIGSTDTQYF. In DNA, the CDR3 is TGTGCCAGCAGCTTAGGTCTGATCGGGAGCACAGATACGCAGTATTTT.

This rearrangement joins TRBV6-6 to TRBJ2-3; D gene unclear. V lost 6 bases and J lost 2, with 12 bases in between. This CDR3 is 14 amino acids long. In germline, CDR1 is MNHNY, CDR2 SVGAGI (reference sequence). CDR3 sequence: CASSNNVDTDTQYF. In DNA, the CDR3 is TGTGCCAGCAGCAACAACGTAGACACAGATACGCAGTATTTT.

The gene calls are TRBV6-5 and TRBJ1-1; 7 nucleotides match TRBD1. J was trimmed by 11 bases and V by 6 bases; bases with no gene match: 12. Germline assignment: CDR1 MNHEY and CDR2 SVGAGI. The CDR3 sequence is 13 residues long. As DNA, the CDR3 is TGTGCCAGCAGCCTTCGAGGGGGCCCCTCGGCTTTCTTT. It specifies CASSLRGGPSAFF.

Remarks on this clone: This sample also contains other DNA sequences that code for the same CDR3. This chain uses TRBV9 with TRBJ2-5; D call uncertain. Germline lookup yields CDR1 SGDLS and CDR2 YYNGEE. Trimming left V 1 base short and J 1 base short, with 5 bases between. The length of the CDR3 is 13 residues. CDR3 loop: CASSVSAQETQYF. The CDR3 nucleotides are TGTGCCAGCAGCGTATCTGCCCAAGAGACCCAGTACTTC. The full variable domain, in which reference TRBV9 and TRBJ2-5 provide the parts outside the CDR3, is DSGVTQTPKHLITATGQRVTLRCSPRSGDLSVYWYQQSLDQGLQFLIQYYNGEERAKGNILERFSAQQFPDLHSELNLSSLELGDSALYFCASSVSAQETQYFGPGTRLLVL.

This rearrangement joins TRBV13 to TRBJ1-6; tentative D call: TRBD1 (6 bases). Deletions cut 5 bases from V and 7 bases from J, with 15 bases between. The germline CDR1 and CDR2 sequences are PRHDT and FYEKMQ (reference sequence). The CDR3 has 15 residues. CDR3 amino acids: CASSPRGGRNSPLHF. CDR3 bases: TGTGCCAGCAGCCCACGGGGGGGCCGAAATTCACCCCTCCACTTT.

This clone was picked up many times. The chain carries TRBV19 and TRBJ1-2; D call uncertain. V was clipped by 7 bases and J by 5 bases, with 11 bases between them. Germline V gene lookup returns CDR1 LNHDA and CDR2 SQIVND (reference sequence). The CDR3 has 12 amino acids. CDR3: CASKDGVYGYTF. The CDR3 DNA sequence: TGTGCCAGTAAAGACGGGGTTTATGGCTACACCTTC.

The gene calls are TRBV6-1 and TRBJ1-2, with D hard to call. Trimming stripped 3 bases from V and 8 bases from J, with 13 bases between. The germline V gene has CDR1 MNHNS and CDR2 SASEGT. The CDR3 spans 13 residues. This CDR3 reads CASSDISRGGYTF. The CDR3 nucleotides read TGTGCCAGCAGTGATATCTCCAGAGGAGGCTACACCTTC.

The gene calls are TRBV7-3 and TRBJ2-1; tentative D call: TRBD2 (6 bases). Germline assignment: CDR1 SGHTA and CDR2 FQGTGA. This CDR3 is 15 amino acids long. V was clipped by 6 bases and J by 0 bases, with 12 bases between them. CDR3 nucleotide sequence: TGTGCCAGCAGGTTACGGGGGTACTCCTACAATGAGCAGTTCTTC. Protein sequence: CASRLRGYSYNEQFF.